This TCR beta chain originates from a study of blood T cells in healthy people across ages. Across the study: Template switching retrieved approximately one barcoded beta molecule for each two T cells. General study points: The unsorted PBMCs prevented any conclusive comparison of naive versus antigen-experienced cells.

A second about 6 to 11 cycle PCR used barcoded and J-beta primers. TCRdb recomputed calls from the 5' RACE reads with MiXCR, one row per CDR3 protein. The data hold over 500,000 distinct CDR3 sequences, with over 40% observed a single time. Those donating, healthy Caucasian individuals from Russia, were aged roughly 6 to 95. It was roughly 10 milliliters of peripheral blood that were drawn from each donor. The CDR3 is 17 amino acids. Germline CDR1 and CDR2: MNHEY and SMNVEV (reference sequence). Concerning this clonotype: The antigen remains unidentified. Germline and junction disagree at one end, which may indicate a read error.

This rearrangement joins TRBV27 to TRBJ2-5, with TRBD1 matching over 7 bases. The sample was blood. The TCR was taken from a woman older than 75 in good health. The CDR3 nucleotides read TGTGCCAGCAGTTTGTTCGCGTTTCGACAGGGCCAACAGACCCAGTACTTC. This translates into CASSLFAFRQGQQTQYF.